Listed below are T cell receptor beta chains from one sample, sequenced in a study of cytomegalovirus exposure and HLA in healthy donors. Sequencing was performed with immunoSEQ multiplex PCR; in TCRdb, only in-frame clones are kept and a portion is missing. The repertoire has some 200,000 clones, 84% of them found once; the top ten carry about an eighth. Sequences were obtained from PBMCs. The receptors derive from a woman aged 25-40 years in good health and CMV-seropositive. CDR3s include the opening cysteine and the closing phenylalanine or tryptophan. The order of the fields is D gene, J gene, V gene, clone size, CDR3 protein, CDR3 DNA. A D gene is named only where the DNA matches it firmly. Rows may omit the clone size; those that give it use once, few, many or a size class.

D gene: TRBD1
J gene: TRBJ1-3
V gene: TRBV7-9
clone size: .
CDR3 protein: CASSEGQPGNTIYF
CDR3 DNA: TGTGCCAGCAGCGAGGGACAGCCTGGAAACACCATATATTTT

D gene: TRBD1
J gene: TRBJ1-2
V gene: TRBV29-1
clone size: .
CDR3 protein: CSICDVDREREGYTF
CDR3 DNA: TGCAGCATATGTGATGTCGACAGGGAAAGGGAAGGCTACACCTTC

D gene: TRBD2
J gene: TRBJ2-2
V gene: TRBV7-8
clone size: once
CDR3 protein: CASSLLASGRGSVRAGELFF
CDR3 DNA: TGTGCCAGCAGCTTATTGGCTAGCGGGAGGGGTTCAGTTCGGGCCGGGGAGCTGTTTTTT

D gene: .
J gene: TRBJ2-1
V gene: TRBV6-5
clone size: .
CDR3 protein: CASSYGGGQFF
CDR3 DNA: TGTGCCAGCAGTTACGGGGGAGGGCAGTTCTTC

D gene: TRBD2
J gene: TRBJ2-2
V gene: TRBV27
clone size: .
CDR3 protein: CASTQREGNTGELFF
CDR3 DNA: TGTGCCAGCACACAGCGGGAGGGCAACACCGGGGAGCTGTTTTTT

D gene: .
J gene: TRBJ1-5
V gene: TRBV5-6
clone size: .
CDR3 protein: CASSLSWIADQPQHF
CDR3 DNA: TGTGCCAGCAGCTTGTCTTGGATAGCCGATCAGCCCCAGCATTTT

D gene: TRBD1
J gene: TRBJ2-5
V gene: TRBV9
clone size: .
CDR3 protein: CASSATGTGAETQYF
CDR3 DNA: TGTGCCAGCAGCGCGACAGGGACGGGTGCAGAGACCCAGTACTTC

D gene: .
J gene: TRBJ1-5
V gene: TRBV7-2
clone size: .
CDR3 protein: CASSLKLNQPQHF
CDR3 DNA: TGTGCCAGCAGCTTAAAGCTGAATCAGCCCCAGCATTTT

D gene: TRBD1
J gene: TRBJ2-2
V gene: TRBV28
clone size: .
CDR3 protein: CASYPVGTGDLLNTGELFF
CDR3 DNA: TGTGCCAGCTATCCTGTGGGGACAGGGGACCTCTTGAACACCGGGGAGCTGTTTTTT

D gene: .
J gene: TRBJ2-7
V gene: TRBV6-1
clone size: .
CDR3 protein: CASSESSLGSYEQYF
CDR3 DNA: TGTGCCAGCAGTGAGTCTAGCCTTGGTTCCTACGAGCAGTACTTC

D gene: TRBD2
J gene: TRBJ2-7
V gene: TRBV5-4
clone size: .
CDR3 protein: CASSIGTSGFYEQYF
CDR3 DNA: TGTGCCAGCAGCATCGGGACTAGCGGATTCTACGAGCAGTACTTC

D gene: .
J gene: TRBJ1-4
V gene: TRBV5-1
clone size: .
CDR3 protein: CASSFRQATNEKLFF
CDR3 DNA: TGCGCCAGCAGCTTTCGACAAGCAACTAATGAAAAACTGTTTTTT

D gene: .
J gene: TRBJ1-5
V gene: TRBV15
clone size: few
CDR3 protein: CATSRGGNQPQHF
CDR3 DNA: TGTGCCACCAGCAGAGGAGGGAATCAGCCCCAGCATTTT

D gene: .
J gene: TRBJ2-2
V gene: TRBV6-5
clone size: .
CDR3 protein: CASSYTNTGELFF
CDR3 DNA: TGTGCCAGCAGTTACACTAACACCGGGGAGCTGTTTTTT

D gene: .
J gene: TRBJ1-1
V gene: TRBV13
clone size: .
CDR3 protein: CASSFSALNTEAFF
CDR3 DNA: TGTGCCAGCAGCTTTAGCGCCCTTAACACTGAAGCTTTCTTT